The 24 T cell receptor beta chains reported below all come from one sample, sequenced in a study of shared clonotypes between healthy human individuals. CD45RO-negative cells were positively selected for CCR7, leaving out terminally differentiated effector memory CD45RA+ cells. The repertoire was sequenced with immunoSEQ multiplex PCR; TCRdb's copy has only in-frame clones and lacks some. The top ten hold 24% of the sample, which has about 870,000 clones, 80% to 95% seen once. The sequenced material came from naive CD8+ T cells sorted from blood. The origin of the receptors is a man in his thirties or forties in good health.

This chain connects TRBV7-9 to TRBJ2-6; D unclear. The CDR3 length is 15 residues. Germline lookup yields CDR1 SEHNR and CDR2 FQNEAQ (reference sequence). Deletions cut 3 bases from V and 2 bases from J, with 8 bases between. The CDR3 protein is CASSFRQAGANVLTF. CDR3 in DNA: TGTGCCAGCAGCTTTCGTCAGGCTGGGGCCAACGTCCTGACTTTC. Filled out from reference TRBV7-9 and TRBJ2-6, the complete variable domain reads DTGVSQNPRHKITKRGQNVTFRCDPISEHNRLYWYRQTLGQGPEFLTYFQNEAQLEKSRLLSDRFSAERPKGSFSTLEIQRTEQGDSAMYLCASSFRQAGANVLTFGAGSRLTVL.

CDR3 DNA: TGTGCCAGCAGCTCTCGGGGCCCCAATCAGCCCCAGCATTTT. Encoded protein: CASSSRGPNQPQHF. The chain carries TRBV7-9 and TRBJ1-5, with D possibly matching TRBD1 (5 bases). The V end lost 4 bases, the J end lost 3 bases, and 10 bases lay between the germline ends. This CDR3 has 14 amino acids. The germline V gene encodes CDR1 SEHNR and CDR2 FQNEAQ (reference sequence).

V and J are TRBV6-5 and TRBJ2-7; D is ambiguous. The germline gives CDR1 MNHEY, CDR2 SVGAGI. This CDR3 is built from 13 residues. The germline V and J ends were trimmed by 4 bases and 3 bases, with 10 bases remaining between them. CDR3 in DNA: TGTGCCAGCAGTTCCGGGCAACTCTACGAGCAGTACTTC. Its protein product is CASSSGQLYEQYF.

The rearrangement links TRBV27 to TRBJ2-2; TRBD1 matches at 7 bases. Germline CDR1 MNHEY, CDR2 SMNVEV (reference sequence). After removal of 1 base from V and 9 bases from J, the junction contained 5 bases not matched to a gene. This CDR3 is built from 14 residues. The CDR3 here is CASSLLGGSRELFF. The DNA for the CDR3 is TGTGCCAGCAGTTTATTAGGGGGCAGCCGGGAGCTGTTTTTT.

V and J are TRBV27 and TRBJ2-1; 8 bases fit TRBD2. The ends lost 5 bases at V and 3 bases at J; junction bases unmatched: 6. The CDR3 is 15 residues long. Germline assignment: CDR1 MNHEY and CDR2 SMNVEV (reference sequence). CDR3 nucleotide sequence: TGTGCCAGCAGTCCCGGGACTAGTTACTACAATGAGCAGTTCTTC. This sequence encodes CASSPGTSYYNEQFF.

This clone appeared once. The chain uses TRBV29-1 and TRBJ2-3; 10 bases match TRBD2. V lost 2 bases to trimming and J lost 0 bases; unmatched junction nucleotides: 11. Germline values: CDR1 SQVTM, CDR2 ANQGSEA. The CDR3 contains 18 residues. In nucleotides, the CDR3 is TGCAGCGTTGAACTTGCTAGCGGGAGCCGTGAAAGCACAGATACGCAGTATTTT. Protein product: CSVELASGSRESTDTQYF.

The V call is TRBV13, the J call TRBJ2-5; weak D call: TRBD1 (5 bases). The length of the CDR3 is 15 residues. Germline V CDR1 and CDR2: PRHDT, FYEKMQ (reference sequence). Trimming cost V 5 bases and J 2 bases, with 15 bases left between them. The CDR3 DNA sequence: TGTGCCAGCAGCCAGGGTGGGTCCAGTCAAGAGACCCAGTACTTC. The encoded protein is CASSQGGSSQETQYF. The full variable domain, rest sourced from reference TRBV13 and TRBJ2-5, is AAGVIQSPRHLIKEKRETATLKCYPIPRHDTVYWYQQGPGQDPQFLISFYEKMQSDKGSIPDRFSAQQFSDYHSELNMSSLELGDSALYFCASSQGGSSQETQYFGPGTRLLVL.

The gene calls are TRBV11-2 and TRBJ2-7, with a weak D call TRBD2 (5 bases). The germline CDR1 and CDR2 sequences are SGHAT and FQNNGV. V gave up 4 bases and J gave up 7 bases, with 20 bases separating them. The CDR3 is 15 residues long. CDR3 DNA: TGTGCCAGCAGCTCAACCGGAGGCGGTCCTTATGAGCAGTACTTC. Translation: CASSSTGGGPYEQYF.

Notes on this clone: The same CDR3 also results from other DNA sequences found in this sample. The chain has TRBV27 and TRBJ1-1; TRBD1 is a possible D gene (5 bases). The CDR3 loop spans 14 amino acids. V gave up 5 bases and J gave up 0 bases, with 10 bases separating them. In germline, CDR1 is MNHEY, CDR2 SMNVEV (reference sequence). CDR3 in amino acids: CASSPGTMNTEAFF. For the CDR3, the DNA is TGTGCCAGCAGTCCAGGGACCATGAACACTGAAGCTTTCTTT.

With respect to this clone: The sample carries other DNA sequences with the same CDR3. The V and J genes are TRBV9 and TRBJ2-1, with D possibly being TRBD2 (6 bases). V lost 3 bases and J 5 bases, leaving 15 bases between the germline ends. This CDR3 is 15 amino acids long. CDR1 and CDR2 from the germline V gene are SGDLS and YYNGEE. CDR3 amino acids: CASSAPAGTDNEQFF. The CDR3, as DNA: TGTGCCAGCAGCGCCCCGGCGGGAACTGACAATGAGCAGTTCTTC.

V and J are TRBV27 and TRBJ2-3; a possible D gene is TRBD2 (5 bases). Trimming took 5 bases from V and 3 from J, leaving 18 bases between them. Germline values: CDR1 MNHEY, CDR2 SMNVEV (reference sequence). CDR3 length equals 16 residues. CDR3 protein: CASSTLAVTGTDTQYF. CDR3 DNA: TGTGCCAGCAGTACCTTAGCAGTAACGGGAACAGATACGCAGTATTTT.

The CDR3 region is CAIRGTGETYEQYF. In DNA, the CDR3 is TGTGCCATCAGGGGGACAGGGGAAACCTACGAGCAGTACTTC. The V gene is TRBV10-3, the J gene TRBJ2-7; 10 bases align to TRBD1. The CDR3 contains 14 residues. The V gene end was trimmed by 6 bases and the J gene end by 2 bases; junction bases not matched to a gene: 4. The germline V gene encodes CDR1 ENHRY and CDR2 SYGVKD.

The gene calls are TRBV5-1 and TRBJ2-1; 9 bases map to TRBD2. This CDR3 has 15 amino acids. V lost 0 bases and J lost 7; bases outside the gene matches: 5. Germline V CDR1 and CDR2: SGHRS, YFSETQ. The CDR3 here is CASSLEAGGRNEQFF. The CDR3 nucleotides are TGCGCCAGCAGCTTGGAGGCGGGAGGGCGGAATGAGCAGTTCTTC.

The rearrangement joins TRBV6-1 to TRBJ2-3; D may be TRBD1 (5 bases). The CDR3 has 15 residues. Trimming stripped 2 bases from V and 0 bases from J, with 9 bases between. CDR1 and CDR2 from the germline V gene are MNHNS and SASEGT. The CDR3 region is CASSEFWGSTDTQYF. The CDR3 bases are TGTGCCAGCAGTGAATTCTGGGGCAGCACAGATACGCAGTATTTT.

The count of this clone is one. This sequence joins TRBV27 and TRBJ2-1; 10 nucleotides match TRBD2. J gave up 6 bases and V 4 bases, and 3 bases lay outside the gene matches. This CDR3 has 14 amino acids. The germline gives CDR1 MNHEY, CDR2 SMNVEV (reference sequence). CDR3 DNA: TGTGCCAGCAGTTCGGGACTAGCGATCAATGAGCAGTTCTTC. Its protein product is CASSSGLAINEQFF.

The chain joins TRBV18 to TRBJ1-1; D is undetermined. The CDR3 consists of 14 residues. The ends were cut back, 5 bases at V and 1 base at J, with 11 bases in the middle. Germline V gene lookup returns CDR1 KGHSH and CDR2 LQKENI. The CDR3 nucleotides read TGTGCCAGCTCAACATACGCAGGGAACACTGAAGCTTTCTTT. Its translation: CASSTYAGNTEAFF.

This chain connects TRBV5-5 to TRBJ2-1; D unresolved. CDR3 size: 15 residues. Looked up from germline, CDR1 is SGHKS and CDR2 is YYEKEE (reference sequence). The ends were cut back, 4 bases at V and 0 bases at J, with 11 bases in the middle. The CDR3 region has the DNA TGTGCCAGCAGCGCTCCACTGAGCTCCTACAATGAGCAGTTCTTC. This gives the protein CASSAPLSSYNEQFF.

This chain links TRBV27 with TRBJ2-7, with a weak D call TRBD2 (5 bases). The germline V and J ends were trimmed by 3 bases and 0 bases, with 9 bases remaining between them. The germline gives CDR1 MNHEY, CDR2 SMNVEV (reference sequence). CDR3 length: 14 residues. CDR3 nucleotides: TGTGCCAGCAGTTTTGATACTAGCTCCTACGAGCAGTACTTC. Encoded protein: CASSFDTSSYEQYF.

The genes are TRBV16 and TRBJ2-1; tentatively, D is TRBD1 (6 bases). This CDR3 contains 14 residues. The germline gives CDR1 KGHSY, CDR2 FQNENV. Trimming pared 5 bases from V and 8 bases from J, leaving 16 bases between. The CDR3 bases are TGTGCCAGCAGCGTTACAGGGTTAGGCGATGAGCAGTTCTTC. This gives the protein CASSVTGLGDEQFF.

The chain is built from TRBV27 and TRBJ2-7, with D perhaps matching TRBD2 (6 bases). Trimming took 3 bases from V and 2 from J, leaving 11 bases between them. CDR1 and CDR2 from the germline V gene are MNHEY and SMNVEV (reference sequence). The CDR3 consists of 14 residues. The CDR3 DNA is TGTGCCAGCAGTTTTTATAGCGGTGCCTACGAGCAGTACTTC. Translation gives CASSFYSGAYEQYF.

J is TRBJ1-1 and V is TRBV27, with a tentative D call TRBD1 (6 bases). The CDR3 is 16 amino acids. V was trimmed by 0 bases and J by 1 base, leaving 12 bases between them. Germline CDR1 and CDR2: MNHEY and SMNVEV (reference sequence). The CDR3 here is CASSLSFGGENTEAFF. The CDR3 DNA is TGTGCCAGCAGTTTATCGTTCGGGGGCGAGAACACTGAAGCTTTCTTT.

This rearrangement joins TRBV27 to TRBJ1-4; 8 nucleotides agree with TRBD1. After removal of 6 bases from V and 5 bases from J, the junction contained 5 bases not matched to a gene. CDR3 length: 14 residues. Germline CDR1 and CDR2: MNHEY and SMNVEV (reference sequence). The CDR3 DNA reads as TGTGCCAGCAGCCGGACAGGGCCCAATGAAAAACTGTTTTTT. Amino acids: CASSRTGPNEKLFF. Supplemented by reference TRBV27 and TRBJ1-4, the full variable domain reads EAQVTQNPRYLITVTGKKLTVTCSQNMNHEYMSWYRQDPGLGLRQIYYSMNVEVTDKGDVPEGYKVSRKEKRNFPLILESPSPNQTSLYFCASSRTGPNEKLFFGSGTQLSVL.

On this clone itself: One junction end disagrees with the germline gene, perhaps due to a read error. The rearrangement uses TRBV25-1 and TRBJ2-1; 8 bases line up with TRBD2. The CDR3 contains 17 residues. The germline V gene has CDR1 MGHDK and CDR2 SYGVNS. CDR3 DNA: TGTGCCAGCAGTCCTTCGGGGGGGACATTCGTCTACAGTGAGCAGTTCTTC. Encoded protein: CASSPSGGTFVYSEQFF. Full variable domain (remainder filled in from reference TRBV25-1 and TRBJ2-1): EADIYQTPRYLVIGTGKKITLECSQTMGHDKMYWYQQDPGMELHLIHYSYGVNSTEKGDLSSESTVSRIRTEHFPLTLESARPSHTSQYLCASSPSGGTFVYSEQFFGPGTRLTVL.

The chain joins TRBV10-3 to TRBJ1-5; D not certain. V lost 0 bases and J lost 4, with 10 bases in between. The CDR3 has 15 amino acids. CDR1 and CDR2 from the germline V gene are ENHRY and SYGVKD. CDR3 nucleotides: TGTGCCATCAGTGAGTCTAGATCCGAGAATCAGCCCCAGCATTTT. This translates into CAISESRSENQPQHF.